The next 3 T cell receptor beta chains were all read from a single sample in a study of T-cell memory formation after mild COVID-19. TCRdb re-analysed the 5' RACE reads in MiXCR, keeping a single row per CDR3 protein. The sample lists 120,000 or so distinct CDR3 sequences; roughly 6% were seen once. The sample was PBMCs or a T cell subset sorted from them (not recorded which). The source is an adult woman who had mild COVID-19 (a few samples of this study predate the infection). Cell type and time point are not known.

This chain connects TRBV29-1 to TRBJ1-1; TRBD1 aligns across 7 bases. CDR3 size: 14 residues. Germline values: CDR1 SQVTM, CDR2 ANQGSEA. V lost 0 bases and J lost 6; bases outside the gene matches: 7. The CDR3 reads CSVEDKGGYAEAFF. The CDR3 nucleotides read TGCAGCGTTGAAGATAAAGGGGGCTACGCTGAAGCTTTCTTT.

In its sample, this clonotype was seen a few times. The chain has TRBV19 and TRBJ2-2; D not resolved. The CDR3 loop spans 14 amino acids. The germline V gene has CDR1 LNHDA and CDR2 SQIVND (reference sequence). The V and J ends lost 8 bases and 5 bases respectively, with 15 bases between them. CDR3 sequence (DNA): TGTGCCAGTTCCCACCGGGCCCGAACCGGGGAGCTGTTTTTT. Translated: CASSHRARTGELFF.

The chain is built from TRBV5-1 and TRBJ1-1; 9 positions agree with TRBD1. CDR1 is SGHRS and CDR2 is YFSETQ in the germline V gene. V lost 4 bases to trimming and J lost 8 bases; unmatched junction nucleotides: 15. The CDR3 has 16 residues. The DNA of the CDR3 is TGCGCCAGCAGCGTCGGGACAGGGTGGTCTAGGGGGGAAGCTTTCTTT. Translation gives CASSVGTGWSRGEAFF.